This TCR beta chain was recorded in a study of cytomegalovirus exposure and HLA in healthy donors. Generated by immunoSEQ multiplex PCR, the TCRdb table keeps only in-frame clones and is missing some. Of 350,000 or so clones listed, about nine tenths are singletons. This CDR3 has 16 residues. Germline CDR1 reads SGHRS; CDR2 reads YFSETQ. Between the trimmed V and J ends, which lost 6 bases and 5 bases, there was a span of 22 bases. This chain joins TRBV5-1 and TRBJ2-3; D is perhaps TRBD2 (6 bases). Sequenced input: PBMCs. The source is a young woman in good health and CMV-seronegative. The CDR3 is CASTHEPTGRGDTQYF. The CDR3 region has the DNA TGCGCCAGCACCCACGAACCGACCGGGAGAGGAGATACGCAGTATTTT.